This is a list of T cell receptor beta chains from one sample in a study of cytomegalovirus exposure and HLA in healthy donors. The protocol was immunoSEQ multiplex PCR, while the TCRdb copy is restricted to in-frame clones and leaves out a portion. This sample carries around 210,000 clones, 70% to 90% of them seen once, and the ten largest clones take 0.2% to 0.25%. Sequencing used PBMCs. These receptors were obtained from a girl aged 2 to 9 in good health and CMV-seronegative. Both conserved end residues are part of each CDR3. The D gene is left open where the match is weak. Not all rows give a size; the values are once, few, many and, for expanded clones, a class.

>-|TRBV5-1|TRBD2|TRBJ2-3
CASSLDIRGGDTQYF
TGCGCCAGCAGCTTGGATATCCGGGGGGGGGATACGCAGTATTTT
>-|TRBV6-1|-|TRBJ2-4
CASSETVLAKNIQYF
TGTGCCAGCAGTGAAACAGTCCTAGCCAAAAACATTCAGTACTTC
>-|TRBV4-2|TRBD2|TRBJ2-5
CASKAGGQETQYF
TGTGCCAGCAAGGCGGGGGGACAAGAGACCCAGTACTTC
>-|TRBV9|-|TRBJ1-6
CASSVERFNSPLHF
TGTGCCAGCAGCGTAGAGCGGTTTAATTCACCCCTCCACTTT
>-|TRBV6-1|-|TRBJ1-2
CASSEPSVNYGYTF
TGTGCCAGCAGTGAGCCCTCGGTAAACTATGGCTACACCTTC
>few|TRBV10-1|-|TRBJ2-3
CASSDGGIGTDTQYF
TGCGCCAGCAGTGATGGGGGGATTGGGACAGATACGCAGTATTTT
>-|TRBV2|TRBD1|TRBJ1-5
CANGQGGNQPQHF
TGTGCCAACGGACAGGGTGGCAATCAGCCCCAGCATTTT
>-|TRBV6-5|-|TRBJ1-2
CASSSVGAARGYTF
TGTGCCAGCAGTTCCGTGGGGGCAGCCCGGGGCTACACCTTC
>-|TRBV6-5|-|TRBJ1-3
CASSYGRGSGNTIYF
TGTGCCAGCAGTTATGGCAGGGGAAGTGGAAACACCATATATTTT
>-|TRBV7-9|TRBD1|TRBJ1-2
CASSPGQGANYGYTF
TGTGCCAGCAGCCCCGGACAGGGAGCTAACTATGGCTACACCTTC
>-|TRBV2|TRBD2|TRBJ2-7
CASGRGLAGTFSYEQYF
TGTGCCAGCGGTCGGGGACTAGCGGGGACGTTCTCCTACGAGCAGTACTTC
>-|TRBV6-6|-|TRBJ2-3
CASSYPLTDTQYF
TGTGCCAGCAGTTACCCGTTAACAGATACGCAGTATTTT
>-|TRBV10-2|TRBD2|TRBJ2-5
CASSEWGLAGLETQYF
TGCGCCAGCAGTGAGTGGGGACTAGCGGGGCTGGAGACCCAGTACTTC
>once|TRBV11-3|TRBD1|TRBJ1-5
CASSSQWTGIGQPQHF
TGTGCCAGCAGCTCCCAGTGGACAGGGATCGGTCAGCCCCAGCATTTT
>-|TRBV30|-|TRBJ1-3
CAWTGDRVSAGNTIYF
TGTGCCTGGACAGGGGATAGGGTGAGCGCTGGAAACACCATATATTTT
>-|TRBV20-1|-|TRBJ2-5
CSAHQGETQYF
TGCAGTGCCCATCAGGGGGAGACCCAGTACTTC
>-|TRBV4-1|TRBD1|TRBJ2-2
CASSQRTGGTGELFF
TGCGCCAGCAGCCAAAGGACAGGAGGAACCGGGGAGCTGTTTTTT
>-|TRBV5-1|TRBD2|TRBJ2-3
CASSPRGSGASGTDTQYF
TGCGCCAGCAGCCCCAGGGGTAGCGGGGCATCAGGGACAGATACGCAGTATTTT
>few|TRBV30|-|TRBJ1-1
CAWSGTPNTEAFF
TGTGCCTGGAGTGGGACACCGAACACTGAAGCTTTCTTT
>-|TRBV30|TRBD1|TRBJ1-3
CAWSLDRGRGNTIYF
TGTGCCTGGAGTCTCGACAGGGGGAGAGGGAACACCATATATTTT
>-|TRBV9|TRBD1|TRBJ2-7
CASSVEGGKQYF
TGTGCCAGCAGCGTAGAAGGGGGCAAGCAGTACTTC
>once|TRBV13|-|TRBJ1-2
CASSPRDNYGYTF
TGTGCCAGCAGCCCCCGAGATAACTATGGCTACACCTTC
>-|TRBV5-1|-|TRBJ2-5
CASSFAGEWEETQYF
TGCGCCAGCAGCTTTGCAGGGGAGTGGGAAGAGACCCAGTACTTC
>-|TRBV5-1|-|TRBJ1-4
CASSLVGSNEKLFF
TGCGCCAGCAGCTTGGTTGGGAGTAATGAAAAACTGTTTTTT
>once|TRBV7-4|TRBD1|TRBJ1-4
CASSMGQAQRAEKLFF
TGTGCCAGCAGCATGGGACAGGCTCAACGAGCGGAAAAACTGTTTTTT
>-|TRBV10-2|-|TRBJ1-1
CASSESEGKNTEAFF
TGCGCCAGCAGTGAGTCAGAGGGAAAGAACACTGAAGCTTTCTTT
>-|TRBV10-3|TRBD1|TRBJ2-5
CAIRAPGTGWETQYF
TGTGCCATCAGGGCTCCGGGGACAGGGTGGGAGACCCAGTACTTC
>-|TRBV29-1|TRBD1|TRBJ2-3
CSVEWPGGQGSRFQYF
TGCAGCGTTGAATGGCCCGGGGGACAGGGATCCCGTTTTCAGTATTTT
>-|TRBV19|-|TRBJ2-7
CASSPQASYEQYF
TGTGCCAGTAGTCCACAGGCGTCCTACGAGCAGTACTTC
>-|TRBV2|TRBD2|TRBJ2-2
CASSGTSGGLGELFF
TGTGCCAGCAGTGGGACTAGCGGGGGACTAGGGGAGCTGTTTTTT
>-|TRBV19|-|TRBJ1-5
CASSIRESNQPQHF
TGTGCCAGTAGTATCAGGGAAAGCAATCAGCCCCAGCATTTT
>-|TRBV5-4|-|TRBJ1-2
CASSWRGNYGYTF
TGTGCCAGCAGCTGGCGGGGAAACTATGGCTACACCTTC
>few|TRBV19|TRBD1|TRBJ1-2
CASSTTGHANYGYTF
TGTGCCAGTAGTACGACAGGGCACGCTAACTATGGCTACACCTTC
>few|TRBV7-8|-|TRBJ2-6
CASSFIVQASGANVLTF
TGTGCCAGCAGCTTCATCGTCCAGGCCTCTGGGGCCAACGTCCTGACTTTC
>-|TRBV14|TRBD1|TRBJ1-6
CASSRDDRVNSPLHF
TGTGCCAGCAGCCGAGACGACAGGGTTAATTCACCCCTCCACTTT
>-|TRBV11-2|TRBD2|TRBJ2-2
CASSFGSGGFAGELFF
TGTGCCAGCAGCTTCGGGAGCGGGGGTTTCGCCGGGGAGCTGTTTTTT
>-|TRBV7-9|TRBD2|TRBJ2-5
CASSPPGRGVETQYF
TGTGCCAGCAGCCCGCCCGGGAGGGGAGTAGAGACCCAGTACTTC
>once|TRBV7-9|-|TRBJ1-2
CASSLTGQLLYGYTF
TGTGCCAGCAGCTTAACCGGACAGCTACTATATGGCTACACCTTC
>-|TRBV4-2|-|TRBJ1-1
CASSQELTGNTEAFF
TGTGCCAGCAGCCAAGAGCTGACAGGAAACACTGAAGCTTTCTTT
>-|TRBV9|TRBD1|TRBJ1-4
CASSLTGTGFEKLFF
TGTGCCAGCAGCCTTACCGGGACAGGGTTTGAAAAACTGTTTTTT
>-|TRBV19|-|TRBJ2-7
CASSIRGREQYF
TGTGCCAGTAGTATCCGAGGGCGGGAGCAGTACTTC
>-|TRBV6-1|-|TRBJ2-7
CASSPSRYEQYF
TGTGCCAGCAGTCCTAGCCGGTACGAGCAGTACTTC
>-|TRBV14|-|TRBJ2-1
CASSRRDRDWRDEQFF
TGTGCCAGCAGCCGCCGAGATCGGGATTGGAGGGATGAGCAGTTCTTC
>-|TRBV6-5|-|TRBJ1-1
CASSYSRQENTEAFF
TGTGCCAGCAGTTACTCGAGACAGGAGAACACTGAAGCTTTCTTT
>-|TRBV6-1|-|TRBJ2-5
CASSVDSLVETQYF
TGTGCCAGCAGCGTTGATTCCTTGGTGGAGACCCAGTACTTC
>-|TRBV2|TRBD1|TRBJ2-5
CASSGTGGFGETQYF
TGTGCCAGCAGTGGGACAGGGGGCTTCGGAGAGACCCAGTACTTC
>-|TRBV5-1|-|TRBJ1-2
CASRIQEYYGYTF
TGCGCCAGCAGGATACAGGAATACTATGGCTACACCTTC
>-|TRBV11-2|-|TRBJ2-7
CASSLELPLSYEQYF
TGTGCCAGCAGCTTAGAACTCCCTCTCTCCTACGAGCAGTACTTC
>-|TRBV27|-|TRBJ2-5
CASTAREQYF
TGTGCCAGCACCGCTCGGGAGCAGTACTTC
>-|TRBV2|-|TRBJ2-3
CASNDNRYFVRDTQYF
TGTGCCAGCAACGACAACAGATATTTTGTCAGAGATACGCAGTATTTT
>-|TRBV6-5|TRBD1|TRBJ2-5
CASRSTGAWETQYF
TGTGCCAGCAGGTCAACAGGGGCTTGGGAGACCCAGTACTTC
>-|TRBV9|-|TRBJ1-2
CASSAHQGIPFYGYTF
TGTGCCAGCAGCGCCCATCAGGGGATACCCTTCTATGGCTACACCTTC
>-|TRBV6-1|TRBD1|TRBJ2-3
CASREGQGTDTQYF
TGTGCCAGCCGAGAAGGACAGGGAACAGATACGCAGTATTTT